A single sample is the source of the 6 T cell receptor beta chains below, sequenced in a study of blood T cell repertoires in COVID-19. The repertoire was sequenced with immunoSEQ multiplex PCR; TCRdb's copy has only in-frame clones and lacks some. The sample has 200,000 to 250,000 clones, roughly 80% seen once. The sequencing sample was made of peripheral blood. These TCRs come from a woman aged 30 to 39 who had recovered from COVID-19.

The chain joins TRBV3-1 (or the pseudogene TRBV3-2) to TRBJ2-7, with TRBD2 identical over 9 bases. This CDR3 region has 15 residues. Per the germline V gene, CDR1 is LGHDT and CDR2 is YNNKEL (reference sequence). V dropped 4 bases and J dropped 2; count of bases not matched to a gene: 6. This chain's CDR3 is CASSPLSGGPYEQYF. CDR3 coding DNA: TGTGCCAGCAGCCCACTTAGCGGGGGCCCCTACGAGCAGTACTTC.

The gene calls are TRBV7-9 and TRBJ2-7, with D perhaps TRBD2 (5 bases). V was pared by 8 bases and J by 2 bases, with 22 bases between. The germline CDR1 and CDR2 sequences are SEHNR and FQNEAQ (reference sequence). The CDR3 totals 16 residues. In DNA form, the CDR3 reads TGTGCCAGCGTTCCCCCCAGAGGGTCAGAAACCTACGAGCAGTACTTC. Translated: CASVPPRGSETYEQYF.

About this clone: A read error may account for a junction end that differs from germline. The chain combines TRBV7-2 with TRBJ2-1, with TRBD2 matching 15 bases. The CDR3 spans 15 residues. Per the germline V gene, CDR1 is SGHTA and CDR2 is FQGNSA. CDR3 sequence: CASSSGLAGGNERFF. The CDR3 DNA reads as TGTGCCAGCAGCTCGGGACTAGCGGGAGGCAATGAGCGGTTCTTC.

This chain uses TRBV5-1 with TRBJ2-2, with D uncertain. Germline CDR1 SGHRS, CDR2 YFSETQ. This CDR3 has 14 amino acids. The ends were cut back, 4 bases at V and 0 bases at J, with 7 bases in the middle. As DNA, the CDR3 is TGCGCCAGCAGCGAGACTTCGAACACCGGGGAGCTGTTTTTT. Protein product: CASSETSNTGELFF.

The rearrangement joins TRBV5-4 to TRBJ2-7; tentatively, D is TRBD2 (6 bases). The V end was cut by 4 bases, the J end by 5 bases, with 22 bases between. The CDR3 length is 16 residues. Per germline, CDR1 SGHNT and CDR2 YYREEE (reference sequence). The CDR3 DNA is TGTGCCAGCAGCCCAACCGGGGGACTCACCTTCGACGAGCAGTACTTC. Residues: CASSPTGGLTFDEQYF.

CDR3 in amino acids: CASSLTGANYGYTF. The DNA for the CDR3 is TGTGCCAGCAGCTTGACAGGAGCTAACTATGGCTACACCTTC. V is TRBV5-5 and J is TRBJ1-2, with D possibly TRBD1 on 5 matching bases. Trimming took off 1 base at V and 0 bases at J, with 7 bases between the two ends. Germline V gene sequence: CDR1 SGHKS, CDR2 YYEKEE (reference sequence). The CDR3 has 14 amino acids. Drawing the rest from reference TRBV5-5 and TRBJ1-2, the complete variable domain is DAGVTQSPTHLIKTRGQQVTLRCSPISGHKSVSWYQQVLGQGPQFIFQYYEKEERGRGNFPDRFSARQFPNYSSELNVNALLLGDSALYLCASSLTGANYGYTFGSGTRLTVV.